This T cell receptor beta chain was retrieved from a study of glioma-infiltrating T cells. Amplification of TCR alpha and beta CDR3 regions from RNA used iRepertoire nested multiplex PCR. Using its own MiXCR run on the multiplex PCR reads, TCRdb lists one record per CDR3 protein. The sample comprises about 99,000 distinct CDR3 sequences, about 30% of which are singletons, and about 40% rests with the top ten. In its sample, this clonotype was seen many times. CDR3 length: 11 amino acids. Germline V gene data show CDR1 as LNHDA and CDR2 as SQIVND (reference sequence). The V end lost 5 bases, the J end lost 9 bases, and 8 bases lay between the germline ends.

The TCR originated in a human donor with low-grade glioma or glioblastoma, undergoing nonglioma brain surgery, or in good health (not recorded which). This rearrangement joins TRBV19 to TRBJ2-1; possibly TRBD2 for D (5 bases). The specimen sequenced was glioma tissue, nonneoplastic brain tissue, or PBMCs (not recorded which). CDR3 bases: TGTGCCAGTAGTCTGGGAGTTGAGCAGTTCTTC. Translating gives CASSLGVEQFF.